This TCR beta chain was captured by sequencing in a study of shared clonotypes between healthy human individuals (TCRdb year 2020). For the study in its entirety: The cohort comprised two women and a few men aged 18 to 49 years. Between about 0.8 and 8.9 billion PBMCs per donor were obtained by leukapheresis. The study deeply sequenced blood TCR repertoires of five healthy adults to estimate repertoire size and the extent of clonotype sharing between individuals. Libraries were prepared and TCR repertoires were sequenced by different laboratories using diverse techniques, in order to increase sequencing depth and limit assay-specific biases. What the authors observed across the whole study: The small number of donors limited the genetic and exposure-history diversity represented. Pairwise subsampling indicated that sequencing depth was expected to affect the degree of clonotype sharing among donors. Sampling was restricted to blood, and TCR repertoires in tissue are likely to differ from TCR repertoires in blood.

TCR CDR3 regions were amplified from genomic DNA by multiplex PCR using the deep immunoSEQ assay. Extracted genomic DNA from each cell subset was spread evenly across all wells of several immunoSEQ 96-well plates, with each plate serving as a replicate. For unsorted PBMC, 300 ng of genomic DNA, equivalent to roughly 30,000 T cell genomes, went into each replicate PCR. Genomic DNA from unsorted PBMC was sequenced over ten immunoSEQ deep assay plates. Purified libraries were quantified with a Qubit 3.0 fluorometer, sized on a Bioanalyzer 2100, and re-quantified with the KAPA Library Quantification kit. Every immunoSEQ 96-well plate was sequenced on a dedicated single-read 150-cycle Illumina NextSeq 550 flow cell. The original pipeline was this. Because only junctional sequences without quality scores were contained in the immunoSEQ output, filtering matching that applied to full-length reads could not be performed. Sequences were annotated with PyIR, a Python wrapper for IgBLAST v1.9, using IMGT germline references to assign V/J genes and CDR3. Reads with weak V/J assignments (E-value above 1e-6), missing CDR3, stop codons, out-of-frame junctions, or ambiguous translated residues were removed. V3J clonotypes were defined by identical inferred V gene, J gene, and CDR3 amino acid sequence. The percentage overlap between two repertoires was calculated by dividing the number of shared unique clonotypes by the size of the smaller repertoire. Three approaches were used to assess repertoire richness: RTK rarefaction, the Chao1 estimator, and Recon v2.1 estimates of unobserved clonotypes. TCRdb obtained this table from immuneACCESS and retained in-frame rearrangements with V and J assigned. These tables miss some clones; where compared with another copy, unresolved V genes account for less than half of the shortfall, and the remainder is unexplained. V and J calls plus clone size are reproduced from that table; the DNA served to infer D and trimming. The table for this sample lists about 560,000 clones; around 78% of them were counted only once. The ten largest clones take up around 11% of the sample.

For this clone: Its antigen is not yet known. At one end, the junction sequence differs from germline, possibly due to a read error.

The CDR3 numbers 15 residues from cysteine through phenylalanine. Here the CDR3 DNA is all that survives: 45 bases in frame from base 1. From the germline V gene (reference sequence), CDR1 is LNHNV and CDR2 is YYDKDF. Donors were healthy HIV-negative adults with no recently reported acute infections or vaccinations. Every donor was a Caucasian adult living in Nashville, Tennessee, USA. For unsorted samples, approximately 84 million PBMCs were counted, and genomic DNA was extracted using the QIAamp DNA Blood Mini kit. Blood was collected by leukapheresis, and PBMCs were isolated by Ficoll-Histopaque density gradient centrifugation and then cryopreserved in liquid nitrogen vapor phase.

This TCR was recovered from a woman between 40 and 50 years old in good health. Some clones in this sample may be carry-over from other donors' samples. The specimen was PBMCs. The chain links TRBV15 with TRBJ2-7, with 7 junctional bases fitting TRBD1. The DNA sequence reads TGTGCCACCAGCAGCCATCCGGGACAGTCCTACGAGCAGCACTTC. Translated, this is CATSSHPGQSYEQHF. Full variable domain (CDR3 extended with the reference TRBV15 and TRBJ2-7 proteins): DAMVIQNPRYQVTQFGKPVTLSCSQTLNHNVMYWYQQKSSQAPKLLFHYYDKDFNNEADTPDNFQSRRPNTSFCFLDIRSPGLGDTAMYLCATSSHPGQSYEQHFGPGTRLTVT.